Shown below are 18 T cell receptor beta chains from a single sample sequenced in a study of shared clonotypes between healthy human individuals. The repertoire was sequenced with immunoSEQ multiplex PCR; TCRdb's copy has only in-frame clones and lacks some. The table includes 450,000 to 650,000 clones, around three quarters detected once. Source material: PBMCs. Source of these receptors: a woman aged 40 to 55 in good health. Some clones in this sample may be carry-over from other donors' samples.

Worth noting for this clone: Possible read error: a much larger clone is one base away. At the DNA level, this CDR3 is encoded by other sequences in the same sample as well. V gene TRBV21-1 combines with J gene TRBJ1-1. TRBV21-1 is a recognized pseudogene. The CDR3 is 16 residues long. The CDR3: CASSKGRGGLHTEAFF. The DNA of the CDR3 is TGTGCCAGCAGTAAAGGCAGGGGGGGACTTCACACTGAAGCTTTCTTT.

This clone was seen a handful of times. The same CDR3 arises from other DNA sequences in this sample as well. The chain uses TRBV6-5 and TRBJ1-1; 7 bases match TRBD1. CDR1 MNHEY and CDR2 SVGAGI come from the germline V gene. Trimming cost V 5 bases and J 1 base; bases outside gene matches: 4. The CDR3 extends over 14 amino acids. The CDR3 loop is CASSLRTGNTEAFF. Here the CDR3 DNA reads TGTGCCAGCAGTCTAAGGACAGGGAACACTGAAGCTTTCTTT.

The sample holds many counts of this clone. The CDR3 DNA reads as TGTGCCAGCAGTGACGGGGAATCGAACACCGGGGAGCTGTTTTTT. The encoded protein is CASSDGESNTGELFF. The chain has TRBV6-4 and TRBJ2-2; unclear D gene. V was shortened by 2 bases and J by 0 bases, with 7 bases between the two germline ends. The CDR3 is 15 residues long. Germline CDR1 and CDR2: MRHNA and SNTAGT.

V and J are TRBV11-2 and TRBJ1-2; D is perhaps TRBD1 (5 bases). CDR3 length equals 13 residues. From germline, CDR1 is SGHAT and CDR2 FQNNGV. V shed 5 bases and J shed 6 bases, with 13 bases lying between them. CDR3: CASSPRQSDGYTF. In DNA form, the CDR3 reads TGTGCCAGCAGCCCCCGACAGAGTGATGGCTACACCTTC. Using reference TRBV11-2 and TRBJ1-2 for the parts outside the CDR3, the full variable domain is EAGVAQSPRYKIIEKRQSVAFWCNPISGHATLYWYQQILGQGPKLLIQFQNNGVVDDSQLPKDRFSAERLKGVDSTLKIQPAKLEDSAVYLCASSPRQSDGYTFGSGTRLTVV.

CDR3 sequence: CASRLTGSSTDTQYF. For the CDR3, the DNA is TGTGCCAGCAGATTGACAGGGTCTAGCACAGATACGCAGTATTTT. The chain links TRBV28 to TRBJ2-3; 7 bases align to TRBD1. V was pared by 6 bases and J by 0 bases, with 6 bases of the junction left unmatched. The CDR3 covers 15 residues. The germline V gene has CDR1 MDHEN and CDR2 SYDVKM. Using reference TRBV28 and TRBJ2-3 for the parts outside the CDR3, the full variable domain is DVKVTQSSRYLVKRTGEKVFLECVQDMDHENMFWYRQDPGLGLRLIYFSYDVKMKEKGDIPEGYSVSREKKERFSLILESASTNQTSMYLCASRLTGSSTDTQYFGPGTRLTVL.

The V call is TRBV6-5, the J call TRBJ2-1; TRBD2 is a possible D gene (6 bases). The CDR3 is made up of 13 amino acids. The V and J ends lost 7 bases and 4 bases respectively, with 11 bases between them. Germline CDR1 MNHEY, CDR2 SVGAGI. The chain's CDR3 is CASTPGLYNEQFF. DNA for the CDR3: TGTGCCAGCACCCCGGGACTGTACAATGAGCAGTTCTTC.

This clone was seen a handful of times. The CDR3: CASSPRGDRGAFF. CDR3 sequence (DNA): TGTGCCAGCAGCCCCCGGGGGGACAGGGGAGCTTTCTTT. The chain uses TRBV7-2 and TRBJ1-1, with 10 bases matching TRBD1. J gave up 10 bases and V 5 bases, and 7 bases lay outside the gene matches. The germline V gene has CDR1 SGHTA and CDR2 FQGNSA. This CDR3 has 13 residues.

V usage is TRBV7-2 and J usage is TRBJ2-5; no clear D gene. The CDR3 is 13 amino acids. CDR1 and CDR2 (germline): SGHTA, FQGNSA. V was pared by 6 bases and J by 5 bases, with 13 bases between. The CDR3 nucleotides are TGTGCCAGCAGACCCAAAGCTTCCGAGACCCAGTACTTC. The encoded protein is CASRPKASETQYF. The full variable domain, in which reference TRBV7-2 and TRBJ2-5 provide the parts outside the CDR3, is GAGVSQSPSNKVTEKGKDVELRCDPISGHTALYWYRQSLGQGLEFLIYFQGNSAPDKSGLPSDRFSAERTGGSVSTLTIQRTQQEDSAVYLCASRPKASETQYFGPGTRLLVL.

The gene calls are TRBV28 and TRBJ1-5, with D maybe TRBD1 (6 bases). V was clipped by 5 bases and J by 3 bases, with 11 bases between them. The germline V gene encodes CDR1 MDHEN and CDR2 SYDVKM. This CDR3 comprises 14 residues. The CDR3 bases are TGTGCCAGCAGTATCGACAGGCCCAATCAGCCCCAGCATTTT. Its protein product is CASSIDRPNQPQHF.

With regard to this clone: This sample also contains other DNA sequences that code for the same CDR3. V and J are TRBV18 and TRBJ1-1, with 8 bases fitting TRBD1. The CDR3 runs 13 residues. Trimming took 3 bases from V and 3 from J; bases not matched to a gene: 0. The germline CDR1 and CDR2 sequences are KGHSH and LQKENI. CDR3 sequence reads: CASSPDRDTEAFF. The DNA of the CDR3 is TGTGCCAGCTCACCGGACAGGGACACTGAAGCTTTCTTT.

This chain links TRBV15 with TRBJ2-1; D is unclear. Germline loops: CDR1 LNHNV, CDR2 YYDKDF (reference sequence). The CDR3 runs 15 residues. Trimming left V 3 bases short and J 4 bases short, with 13 bases between. DNA of the CDR3: TGTGCCACCAGCAGGCCACGACAAGCTTACAATGAGCAGTTCTTC. This encodes CATSRPRQAYNEQFF.

The CDR3 is CASSPYALAGFQETQYF. The CDR3 DNA is TGTGCCAGCAGCCCATATGCTTTAGCGGGTTTCCAAGAGACCCAGTACTTC. The chain employs TRBV7-2 and TRBJ2-5; 7 bases agree with TRBD2. Trimming cost V 5 bases and J 1 base; bases outside gene matches: 13. CDR3 length: 17 residues. Germline-derived CDR1 and CDR2 are SGHTA and FQGNSA.

The chain links TRBV10-1 to TRBJ2-1; 8 positions match TRBD2. Trimming at V came to 3 bases and at J to 7 bases, leaving 2 bases not matched to a gene. The germline V gene has CDR1 WNHNN and CDR2 SYGVQD (reference sequence). This CDR3 has 13 amino acids. CDR3 sequence: CASSDSGRNEQFF. CDR3 coding DNA: TGCGCCAGCAGTGACAGCGGGAGAAATGAGCAGTTCTTC.

V and J are TRBV28 and TRBJ1-5, with TRBD1 matching 7 bases. The ends lost 5 bases at V and 3 bases at J; junction bases unmatched: 13. CDR1 is MDHEN, CDR2 SYDVKM, per germline. The CDR3 totals 17 residues. The CDR3: CASSTSRQGWDNQPQHF. The CDR3 bases are TGTGCCAGCAGTACAAGCCGACAGGGTTGGGACAATCAGCCCCAGCATTTT. The full variable domain, its missing parts supplied by reference TRBV28 and TRBJ1-5, is DVKVTQSSRYLVKRTGEKVFLECVQDMDHENMFWYRQDPGLGLRLIYFSYDVKMKEKGDIPEGYSVSREKKERFSLILESASTNQTSMYLCASSTSRQGWDNQPQHFGDGTRLSIL.

The chain recombines TRBV15 with TRBJ2-6; D unresolved. Trimming shortened V by 1 base and J by 2 bases, and 6 bases separated the two germline ends. This CDR3 is built from 15 residues. Germline V lookup: CDR1 LNHNV, CDR2 YYDKDF (reference sequence). The CDR3 coding sequence is TGTGCCACCAGCAGAGCGGCAGCTGGGGCCAACGTCCTGACTTTC. Amino acid sequence: CATSRAAAGANVLTF. Based on the CDR3 plus reference TRBV15 and TRBJ2-6, the full variable domain is DAMVIQNPRYQVTQFGKPVTLSCSQTLNHNVMYWYQQKSSQAPKLLFHYYDKDFNNEADTPDNFQSRRPNTSFCFLDIRSPGLGDTAMYLCATSRAAAGANVLTFGAGSRLTVL.

A remark on this clone: Other DNA variants within this sample encode the same CDR3. The chain employs TRBV30 and TRBJ2-3, with D unresolved. The CDR3 extends over 11 amino acids. Germline CDR1 and CDR2: GTSNPN and SVGIG (reference sequence). Between the trimmed V and J ends, which lost 0 bases and 6 bases, there was a span of 4 bases. In DNA, the CDR3 is TGTGCCTGGAGTGTCGGCGATACGCAGTATTTT. Its translation: CAWSVGDTQYF.

The sample holds a few counts of this clone. The chain is built from TRBV10-3 and TRBJ2-2; TRBD1 matches at 7 bases. With 5 bases clipped from V and 7 bases from J, the junction kept 7 bases outside the gene matches. CDR3 length: 14 residues. Germline loops: CDR1 ENHRY, CDR2 SYGVKD. The CDR3 bases are TGTGCCATCAGTCCTCGACAGGGTTACGGGGAGCTGTTTTTT. Translated: CAISPRQGYGELFF.

This clone turned up a few times. V usage is TRBV7-2 and J usage is TRBJ2-2; D remains unclear. Per germline, CDR1 SGHTA and CDR2 FQGNSA. Trimming cost V 2 bases and J 8 bases, with 9 bases left between them. The CDR3 consists of 13 residues. Here the CDR3 DNA reads TGTGCCAGCAGCTTATATTGGGCAGGGGAGCTGTTTTTT. Translation: CASSLYWAGELFF.